This paragraph reports one T cell receptor (beta chain). The target of this receptor is not known. No quality values exist for individual bases; no much larger clone is one base distant. The immunoSEQ Assay, a bias-controlled multiplex PCR, was used to amplify TCRbeta CDR3 regions from genomic DNA. The paper's processing steps were these. Within the assay, amplification of reference gene primers was used to estimate how many nucleated cells each sample contained. To quantify the absolute abundance of each unique TCRbeta CDR3 rearrangement, sequence reads were collapsed and filtered. Productive Simpson clonality was computed per sample as the square root of Simpson's diversity index over productive rearrangements. The table was pulled from immuneACCESS by TCRdb, which kept in-frame rearrangements only. Such tables lose some clones; where checked, under half of the loss comes from unresolved V genes, and the rest has no known cause. V, J and clone size were drawn from that table, and D and trimming were deduced from the DNA. Within this sample are roughly 230,000 clones, with roughly 80% of them counted one time only. The biggest ten clones account for about 7.4% of the sample.

From cysteine to phenylalanine, the CDR3 is 18 amino acids long. CDR3 DNA is the only sequence kept; it has 54 bases, read in frame from the first base. Germline trimming amounts to 5 bases on V and 2 bases on J, with 10 as the count of junction bases outside the gene matches. For CDR1 and CDR2, the germline V gene lists KGHDR and SFDVKD. Each collaborating institution followed its own protocols to collect whole blood in K2EDTA tubes. Collaborator samples were shipped for TCRbeta analysis as frozen whole blood, isolated PBMCs, or DNA extracted from either sample type. This sample is part of a study of blood T cell repertoires in COVID-19 (dated by TCRdb to between 2020 and 2021). Study-wide context: The collaborator samples originated in the United States, Italy and Spain and spanned the acute and convalescent phases of COVID-19. The material from the prospective study consisted of cDNA or gDNA derived from T cells, B-cell-depleted T cells, or PBMCs. The dataset comprised deeply sampled blood TCRbeta repertoires from subjects exposed to, actively infected with, or recovered from COVID-19. The repertoires were released in a freely available public database intended as a resource for research on the immune response to SARS-CoV-2. Samples were obtained from the ongoing ImmuneRACE study (first 160 participants) and from 1,000 to 1,500 subjects provided by 6 global collaborators. A de-identified subject ID, COVID-19 status, age in years and sex were almost always included in the sample metadata. Where available, HLA class I and class II types were obtained from metadata supplied by the sample provider rather than from assay-based typing.

The full study reports these points: The quantity of clinical and demographic metadata differed by source and by participant and was supplied without curation.

The material sequenced was peripheral blood. The clonotype comes from an elderly woman with acute or convalescent COVID-19. This sequence uses TRBV24-1 and TRBJ2-1; the central 11 bases match TRBD2. The CDR3 protein: CATSGGTSGGGTYNEQFF. The DNA reads as follows: TGTGCCACCAGTGGAGGGACTAGCGGAGGGGGGACCTACAATGAGCAGTTCTTC.